The entry that follows covers one TCR beta chain sequence. These data are taken from a study of blood T cell repertoires in COVID-19. This CDR3 spans 15 amino acids. J was trimmed by 4 bases and V by 4 bases; bases with no gene match: 3. Germline V gene lookup returns CDR1 SGHTA and CDR2 FQGTGA. The method was immunoSEQ multiplex PCR; TCRdb's version includes in-frame clones alone and lacks a portion of them. There are approximately 260,000 clones in the sample; approximately 84% occur only once, and 3.4% lies in the top ten. Input material: PBMCs or T cells enriched from blood (not recorded which). The source is a man aged 50 or older who had recovered from COVID-19. The chain uses TRBV7-3 and TRBJ2-1; 11 nucleotides match TRBD2. In nucleotides, the CDR3 is TGTGCCAGCAGCTCCACTAGCGGGGGATACAATGAGCAGTTCTTC. It translates to CASSSTSGGYNEQFF.